This is a list of T cell receptor beta chains from one sample in a study of CD8 T cells in ankylosing spondylitis. A single record per CDR3 protein comes from TCRdb applying MiXCR to the 5' RACE reads. There are some 400,000 distinct CDR3 sequences in the sample; around 24% occur only once, and approximately 16% lies in the top ten. Sequencing was carried out using blood, either unsorted or a sorted T cell fraction (not recorded which). The receptors shown here come from a male donor with ankylosing spondylitis. CDR3s include the opening cysteine and the closing phenylalanine or tryptophan. D genes are given only for firm matches. Some rows have no size entry. The others give once, few or many, or a class for an expanded clone.

CDR3	DNA	J	D	size	V
CASSPDADTEAFF	TGTGCCAGCAGTCCTGATGCTGACACTGAAGCTTTCTTT	TRBJ1-1	NA	few	TRBV2
CSATPRRDTQYF	TGCAGTGCTACCCCCCGGCGTGATACGCAGTATTTT	TRBJ2-3	NA	NA	TRBV20-1
CSVDMGGGIEQYF	TGCAGCGTTGATATGGGGGGCGGGATCGAGCAGTACTTC	TRBJ2-7	NA	few	TRBV29-1
CASTNLRGSNEKLFF	TGTGCCAGCACCAACTTGCGGGGGTCTAATGAAAAACTGTTTTTT	TRBJ1-4	NA	few	TRBV12-3/TRBV12-4
CASSQAGNVGRNTEAFF	TGTGCCAGCAGCCAAGCCGGAAATGTGGGCCGGAACACTGAAGCTTTCTTT	TRBJ1-1	NA	few	TRBV4-2
CSALSDSLATNEKLFF	TGCAGTGCTCTATCGGACAGCCTTGCAACTAATGAAAAACTGTTTTTT	TRBJ1-4	NA	NA	TRBV20-1
CASSSTSGRGTGELFF	TGTGCCAGCAGTTCCACTAGCGGGAGGGGCACCGGGGAGCTGTTTTTT	TRBJ2-2	TRBD2	NA	TRBV12-3/TRBV12-4
CASSRLASYTDTQYF	TGTGCCAGCAGCCGGCTAGCGTCTTACACAGATACGCAGTATTTT	TRBJ2-3	NA	NA	TRBV6-2/TRBV6-3
CATRGGIGNGYTF	TGTGCCACCCGGGGGGGAATAGGAAATGGCTACACCTTC	TRBJ1-2	NA	few	TRBV27
CASRVGPFNEQFF	TGTGCCAGCAGGGTCGGCCCATTCAATGAGCAGTTCTTC	TRBJ2-1	NA	many	TRBV12-3/TRBV12-4
CSGTRVDEQFF	TGCAGCGGGACCCGAGTCGATGAGCAGTTCTTC	TRBJ2-1	NA	many	TRBV29-1
CASSDTGVAQPQHF	TGTGCCAGCAGTGACACAGGGGTTGCTCAGCCCCAGCATTTT	TRBJ1-5	TRBD1	NA	TRBV2
CSARGGRASGAYNEQFF	TGCAGTGCTAGAGGGGGTAGGGCTAGCGGGGCCTACAATGAGCAGTTCTTC	TRBJ2-1	TRBD2	NA	TRBV20-1
CASSPPVGTDTQYF	TGCGCCAGCAGCCCCCCGGTCGGGACAGATACGCAGTATTTT	TRBJ2-3	NA	NA	TRBV5-1
CASSPSGVSTDTQYF	TGTGCCAGCAGTCCTAGCGGGGTTAGCACAGATACGCAGTATTTT	TRBJ2-3	TRBD2	few	TRBV27
CASSRRPGQGSGTDTQYF	TGTGCCAGCAGTCGACGACCGGGACAGGGATCGGGCACAGATACGCAGTATTTT	TRBJ2-3	TRBD1	NA	TRBV6-2/TRBV6-3
CASSLFGNSYEQYF	TGTGCCAGCAGCTTATTTGGCAACTCCTACGAGCAGTACTTC	TRBJ2-7	NA	many	TRBV7-9
CASSFPSEEETQYF	TGTGCCAGCAGCTTTCCTAGCGAAGAAGAGACCCAGTACTTC	TRBJ2-5	NA	many	TRBV7-2
CASSQVEGMNTEAFF	TGTGCCAGCAGCCAAGTGGAGGGAATGAACACTGAAGCTTTCTTT	TRBJ1-1	NA	few	TRBV3-1
CASSSSGAYNEQFF	TGTGCCAGCAGTAGCTCGGGCGCCTACAATGAGCAGTTCTTC	TRBJ2-1	NA	NA	TRBV12-3/TRBV12-4
CASSVHRDSPLHF	TGTGCCAGCAGCGTCCACAGGGATTCACCCCTCCACTTT	TRBJ1-6	NA	few	TRBV9
CASSLLLGFYEQYF	TGTGCCAGCAGTTTACTTCTGGGTTTCTACGAGCAGTACTTC	TRBJ2-7	NA	NA	TRBV12-3/TRBV12-4
CASSSPGPQGETQYF	TGTGCCAGCAGTTCTCCAGGCCCCCAGGGAGAGACCCAGTACTTC	TRBJ2-5	NA	NA	TRBV28
CSARPGTSGRASEQFF	TGCAGTGCTAGACCCGGGACTAGCGGGAGGGCCTCGGAGCAGTTCTTC	TRBJ2-1	TRBD2	NA	TRBV20-1
CASSPSLRDTEAFF	TGTGCCAGCTCACCATCCCTGCGGGACACTGAAGCTTTCTTT	TRBJ1-1	NA	NA	TRBV18
CASSQDRAVGTGVADTQYF	TGCGCCAGCAGCCAAGATAGGGCCGTAGGGACAGGCGTCGCAGATACGCAGTATTTT	TRBJ2-3	TRBD1	few	TRBV4-1
CASSLVSYGYTF	TGTGCCAGCAGCTTAGTCAGCTATGGCTACACCTTC	TRBJ1-2	NA	few	TRBV7-9
CASSCLQRYTAPFNYGYTF	TGTGCCAGCAGCTGTCTACAGAGATACACGGCCCCCTTTAACTATGGCTACACCTTC	TRBJ1-2	NA	few	TRBV7-8
CASTVVGGYGYTF	TGTGCCAGCACCGTAGTGGGGGGTTATGGCTACACCTTC	TRBJ1-2	NA	NA	TRBV12-3/TRBV12-4
CSARDSSPSGTKKTEQYF	TGCAGTGCTAGAGACTCATCCCCTAGCGGGACTAAAAAGACCGAGCAGTACTTC	TRBJ2-7	TRBD2	NA	TRBV20-1
CSVSGHGGDSPLHF	TGCAGCGTTAGCGGCCACGGAGGGGATTCACCCCTCCACTTT	TRBJ1-6	NA	few	TRBV29-1
CASTPGRARDTQYF	TGTGCCAGCACCCCCGGGAGGGCAAGAGATACGCAGTATTTT	TRBJ2-3	TRBD2	few	TRBV13
CASSLDSQGTRRQFF	TGTGCCAGCAGCTTAGACTCCCAGGGGACCCGAAGGCAGTTCTTC	TRBJ2-1	NA	few	TRBV11-2
CASSSGWTEAFF	TGTGCCAGCAGCTCAGGGTGGACTGAAGCTTTCTTT	TRBJ1-1	NA	few	TRBV7-9
CASSPLGVYNEQFF	TGTGCCAGCTCACCACTGGGGGTCTACAATGAGCAGTTCTTC	TRBJ2-1	NA	NA	TRBV18
CASSYTGGGEQYF	TGTGCCAGCAGCTATACAGGGGGCGGCGAGCAGTACTTC	TRBJ2-7	TRBD1	NA	TRBV7-2
CSVRVLRKEKLFF	TGCAGCGTTCGGGTTCTCCGGAAAGAAAAACTGTTTTTT	TRBJ1-4	NA	many	TRBV29-1
CASSLDFYELFF	TGCGCCAGCAGCTTGGACTTTTATGAGCTGTTTTTT	TRBJ2-2	NA	few	TRBV5-1
CASSPNGGGDYGYTF	TGTGCCAGCAGCCCTAATGGCGGGGGGGACTATGGCTACACCTTC	TRBJ1-2	NA	NA	TRBV7-3
CASRAGTSGRNEQFF	TGTGCCAGTAGGGCGGGGACTAGCGGGAGGAATGAGCAGTTCTTC	TRBJ2-1	TRBD2	NA	TRBV19
CAISRQGDYGYTF	TGTGCCATCAGTCGACAGGGGGACTATGGCTACACCTTC	TRBJ1-2	TRBD1	few	TRBV10-3
CSVEGAGGPRETQYF	TGCAGCGTTGAAGGAGCGGGAGGGCCGCGAGAGACCCAGTACTTC	TRBJ2-5	TRBD2	NA	TRBV29-1
CASSYGDSYNSPLHF	TGTGCCAGCAGTTACGGGGACAGCTATAATTCACCCCTCCACTTT	TRBJ1-6	TRBD1	NA	TRBV6-5
CASRPTSGYYEQYF	TGTGCCAGCAGACCGACTAGCGGGTACTACGAGCAGTACTTC	TRBJ2-7	TRBD2	NA	TRBV28
CASSLGLDIDEQYF	TGCGCCAGCAGCTTGGGGCTAGATATCGACGAGCAGTACTTC	TRBJ2-7	NA	many	TRBV5-1
CASSLTGIQNTEAFF	TGTGCCAGCAGCTTAACGGGTATTCAGAACACTGAAGCTTTCTTT	TRBJ1-1	NA	NA	TRBV7-3
CASSPLGVWNEQFF	TGTGCCAGCAGCCCCCTAGGGGTTTGGAATGAGCAGTTCTTC	TRBJ2-1	NA	NA	TRBV11-3
CASSLVNFIQETQYF	TGTGCCAGCAGCTTAGTAAACTTCATCCAAGAGACCCAGTACTTC	TRBJ2-5	NA	few	TRBV7-2
CASSLLADHYEQYF	TGTGCCAGCAGCTTACTAGCGGACCACTACGAGCAGTACTTC	TRBJ2-7	TRBD2	NA	TRBV14
CSAKTHRNTEAFF	TGCAGTGCGAAGACACACCGGAACACTGAAGCTTTCTTT	TRBJ1-1	NA	NA	TRBV20-1
CASSWRTLYEQYF	TGTGCCAGCAGCTGGAGGACCCTCTACGAGCAGTACTTC	TRBJ2-7	NA	NA	TRBV7-2